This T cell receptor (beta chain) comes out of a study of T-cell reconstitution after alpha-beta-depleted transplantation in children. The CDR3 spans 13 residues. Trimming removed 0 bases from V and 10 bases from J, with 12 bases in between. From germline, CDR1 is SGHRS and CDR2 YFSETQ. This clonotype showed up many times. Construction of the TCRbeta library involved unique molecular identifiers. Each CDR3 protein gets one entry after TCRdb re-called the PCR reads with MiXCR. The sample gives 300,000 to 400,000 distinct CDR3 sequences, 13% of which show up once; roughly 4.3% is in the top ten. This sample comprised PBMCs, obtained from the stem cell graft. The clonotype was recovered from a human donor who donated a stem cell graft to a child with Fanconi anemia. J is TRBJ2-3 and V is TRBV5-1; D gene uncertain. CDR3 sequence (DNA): TGCGCCAGCAGCTTGGATGTCCACCGAGCGCAGTATTTT. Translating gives CASSLDVHRAQYF.